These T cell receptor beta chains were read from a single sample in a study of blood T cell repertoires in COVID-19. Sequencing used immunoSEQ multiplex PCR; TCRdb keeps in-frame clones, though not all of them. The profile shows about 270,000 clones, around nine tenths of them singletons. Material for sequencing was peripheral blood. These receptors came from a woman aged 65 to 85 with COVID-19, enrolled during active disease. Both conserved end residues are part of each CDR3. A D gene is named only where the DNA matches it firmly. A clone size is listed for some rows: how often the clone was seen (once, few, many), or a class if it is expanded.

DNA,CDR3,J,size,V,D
TGTGCCAGCAGCCAAACCCTTTTACAGGGAAGCTATGGCTACACCTTC,CASSQTLLQGSYGYTF,TRBJ1-2,.,TRBV3-1/TRBV3-2,.
TGTGCCAGCAGCGTGGCGGGGGGTCACAATGAGCAGTTCTTC,CASSVAGGHNEQFF,TRBJ2-1,.,TRBV9,TRBD2
TGTGCCACTCCGAGTAAAACGGGGACTAGCGGGGTAAAAGAGACCCAGTACTTC,CATPSKTGTSGVKETQYF,TRBJ2-5,.,TRBV2,TRBD2
TGTGCTTTAGCGGGGGTTCCCGGGGAGCTGTTTTTT,CALAGVPGELFF,TRBJ2-2,.,TRBV7-2,TRBD2
TGTGCCACCAGTGATTTGAAACAGGGTGGGACCGGGGAGCTGTTTTTT,CATSDLKQGGTGELFF,TRBJ2-2,.,TRBV24-1,.
TGTGCTAGTGGTTTGTTGACAGGGGGCAAAGGTGAAAAACTGTTTTTT,CASGLLTGGKGEKLFF,TRBJ1-4,.,TRBV12-5,TRBD1
TGTGCCAGCAGCTCCGGACAGGGGAAACAGCCCCAGCATTTT,CASSSGQGKQPQHF,TRBJ1-5,.,TRBV7-2,TRBD1
TGTGCCAGCAGGAACACGGACAGGGGTCCGCGGGGCTACACCTTC,CASRNTDRGPRGYTF,TRBJ1-2,.,TRBV6-5,TRBD1
TGTGCCAGCAGCTTGGTTACTAGCGGGGGGACTAGCACAGATACGCAGTATTTT,CASSLVTSGGTSTDTQYF,TRBJ2-3,.,TRBV5-6,TRBD2
TGTGCCAGCCCCCGGGAGAGGAGATACTACGAGCAGTACTTC,CASPRERRYYEQYF,TRBJ2-7,few,TRBV21-1,.
TGCGCCAGCAGTGATCTAGGTTCTGGAAACACCATATATTTT,CASSDLGSGNTIYF,TRBJ1-3,.,TRBV10-2,.
TGCGCCAGCAGCATTGGACTAGCGGGGTCCTACGAGCAGTACTTC,CASSIGLAGSYEQYF,TRBJ2-7,many,TRBV5-1,TRBD2
TGTGCCAGCAGTGAAGAAGAGGGATTCCGCCCAGATACGCAGTATTTT,CASSEEEGFRPDTQYF,TRBJ2-3,.,TRBV2,.
TGTGCCAGCACCCCGGGACTACCTTCCTACGAGCAGTACTTC,CASTPGLPSYEQYF,TRBJ2-7,once,TRBV6-2/TRBV6-3,TRBD2
TGTGCCAGCAGCTTAGCGGACAGGGGAAATCAGCCCCAGCATTTT,CASSLADRGNQPQHF,TRBJ1-5,.,TRBV5-6,TRBD1
TGTGCCAGCAGCCTGACAGGGCTTTATGGAAACACCATATATTTT,CASSLTGLYGNTIYF,TRBJ1-3,few,TRBV5-6,TRBD1